What follows is one T cell receptor beta chain and its context. This sample was included in a study of cytomegalovirus exposure and HLA in healthy donors. Primers: 60 Vbeta forward and 13 Jbeta reverse. The method was immunoSEQ multiplex PCR; TCRdb's version includes in-frame clones alone and lacks a portion of them. The profile covers 95,000 to 150,000 clones, with 80% appearing a single time and 2% to 2.5% taken by the ten largest. V was pared by 1 base and J by 4 bases, with 8 bases between. CDR1 is LNHDA, CDR2 SQIVND, per germline (reference sequence). The CDR3 loop spans 13 amino acids. This TCR derives from a man aged 25 to 40 in good health and CMV-seronegative. Sequences were obtained from PBMCs. The rearrangement joins TRBV19 to TRBJ2-7; D gene unclear. Here the CDR3 reads CASSIVHGYEQYF. The CDR3 region has the DNA TGTGCCAGTAGTATAGTCCACGGGTACGAGCAGTACTTC.